The source of this T cell receptor beta chain is a study of blood T cell repertoires in COVID-19. As for the study in general: From the United States, Italy and Spain came samples of acute and convalescent COVID-19. T cells, B-cell-depleted T cells, or PBMCs supplied cDNA or gDNA.

This clone was detected a few times. This CDR3 is built from 17 residues. The authors' processing: How many nucleated cells were present was estimated from reference gene primer amplification. Only in-frame clones appear in the TCRdb table, and some are missing; sequencing was by immunoSEQ multiplex PCR. That table furnishes V, J and clone size, whereas the DNA furnished D and trimming. The sample has approximately 53,000 clones; almost 80% are singletons. The sequencing sample was made of PBMCs or T cells enriched from blood (not recorded which). This clonotype originated in a woman between 50 and 59 years old with acute COVID-19. The rearrangement joins TRBV21-1 to TRBJ2-7; the tabulated D call, TRBD1, remains unverified against the DNA. TRBV21-1 is a pseudogene segment. The chain's CDR3 is CASSIAISGGNDYEQYF. CDR3 bases: TGTGCCAGCAGCATCGCGATATCAGGGGGGAATGACTACGAGCAGTACTTC.